Sequencing of this T cell receptor (beta chain) was carried out in a study of human T cells and chemical hapten exposure. Study background: Minor pooled library volume differences mainly drove per-sample TCR yield variation.

This clonotype was recorded a few times. Antigen: not known. The library labeled individual cDNA molecules by adding unique molecular identifiers to them. TCRdb reanalysed the RACE reads using MiXCR and keeps one entry per CDR3 protein. The sample has 120,000 to 150,000 distinct CDR3 sequences; about 12% are singletons. Time point denoted: patch test 2, 6 weeks after DPC sensitization. The treatment is: therapeutic diphenylcyclopropenone sensitization with weekly scalp DPC. The V gene lost 5 bases and the J gene lost 3 bases, with 16 bases spanning the gap. Germline assignment: CDR1 MDHEN and CDR2 SYDVKM. The CDR3 extends over 15 amino acids. Notes on the study in general: Significantly greater numbers of large CDR3 similarity clusters came from expanded TCRs than from controls.

The chain recombines TRBV28 with TRBJ2-5; weak D call: TRBD1 (5 bases). Sequenced material: whole blood, taken in connection with sensitization to the hapten diphenylcyclopropenone (DPC). This receptor was taken from a woman between 50 and 59 years old with alopecia areata. Some clones in this sample may be carry-over from other donors' samples. CDR3 residues: CASSPSFPGKETQYF. The CDR3 DNA sequence: TGTGCCAGCAGTCCCTCCTTCCCAGGGAAAGAGACCCAGTACTTC.